The 18 T cell receptor beta chains reported below all come from one sample, sequenced in a study of blood T cell repertoires in COVID-19. TCRdb's table, derived via immunoSEQ multiplex PCR, lists solely in-frame clones and lacks some. The table records over 100,000 clones, more than 75% of them present only once. Sequenced: peripheral blood. Receptors were obtained from a man aged 35-49 years with acute or convalescent COVID-19.

The J gene is TRBJ2-1, the V gene TRBV5-6; D is possibly TRBD1 (7 bases). CDR1 and CDR2 from the germline V gene are SGHDT and YYEEEE. V lost 3 bases to trimming and J lost 8 bases, with 27 bases between them. The CDR3 is made up of 18 amino acids. The CDR3 spells CASSSPGGLPGIWYEQFF. The CDR3 DNA reads TGTGCCAGCAGCTCCCCAGGGGGACTCCCCGGGATATGGTATGAGCAGTTCTTC.

The chain joins TRBV6-5 to TRBJ1-5; maybe TRBD1 (6 bases). The CDR3 runs 15 residues. Germline V lookup: CDR1 MNHEY, CDR2 SVGAGI. The V end lost 5 bases, the J end lost 0 bases, and 11 bases lay between the germline ends. The CDR3 is CASSRGSYSNQPQHF. Written as DNA, the CDR3 is TGTGCCAGCAGTAGGGGGTCTTATAGCAATCAGCCCCAGCATTTT.

The chain is built from TRBV27 and TRBJ1-1, with 7 bases aligning to TRBD1. The junction had 9 bases not matched to a gene; V was cut back by 5 bases and J by 9 bases. The length of the CDR3 is 13 residues. Germline-derived CDR1 and CDR2 are MNHEY and SMNVEV (reference sequence). Written as DNA, the CDR3 is TGTGCCAGCAGTCTCAGACAGGGAATGAAAGCTTTCTTT. Translating it yields CASSLRQGMKAFF.

The gene calls are TRBV3-1 (or the pseudogene TRBV3-2) and TRBJ1-1; D gene unclear. Germline V gene sequence: CDR1 LGHDT, CDR2 YNNKEL (reference sequence). CDR3 size: 13 residues. Trimming left V 1 base short and J 6 bases short, with 9 bases between. CDR3 in DNA: TGTGCCAGCAGCCAAGGCTTAGTCGCTGAAGCTTTCTTT. Its translation: CASSQGLVAEAFF.

The chain uses TRBV4-1 and TRBJ2-1; TRBD1 matches at 9 bases. The CDR3 length is 17 residues. J was trimmed by 4 bases and V by 0 bases; bases with no gene match: 7. Germline CDR1 and CDR2: MGHRA and YSYEKL. CDR3: CASSQDALGQGYNEQFF. CDR3 in DNA: TGCGCCAGCAGCCAAGACGCTCTGGGACAGGGTTACAATGAGCAGTTCTTC.

This clone has just a few counts. The rearrangement uses TRBV5-8 and TRBJ2-1, with D possibly TRBD1 on 5 matching bases. This CDR3 has 14 amino acids. Germline assignment: CDR1 SGHTS and CDR2 YDEGEE. V lost 2 bases and J lost 1, with 7 bases in between. CDR3 coding DNA: TGTGCCAGCAGCTTCGACAGTTCCTACAATGAGCAGTTCTTC. This gives the protein CASSFDSSYNEQFF.

V usage is TRBV18 and J usage is TRBJ2-3; the D gene is possibly TRBD2 (5 bases). This CDR3 spans 13 amino acids. Germline V gene sequence: CDR1 KGHSH, CDR2 LQKENI. The V end was cut by 8 bases, the J end by 2 bases, with 11 bases between. In DNA form, the CDR3 reads TGTGCCAGCGAGGGTTGGGACACAGATACGCAGTATTTT. Translating it yields CASEGWDTDTQYF.

The V gene is TRBV15, the J gene TRBJ2-1; D gene uncertain. Trimming pared 1 base from V and 6 bases from J, leaving 7 bases between. The germline gives CDR1 LNHNV, CDR2 YYDKDF (reference sequence). This CDR3 is built from 13 residues. This CDR3 reads CATSRANTNEQFF. DNA of the CDR3: TGTGCCACCAGCAGAGCAAACACCAATGAGCAGTTCTTC.

The J gene is TRBJ1-4, the V gene TRBV18; D not certain. The CDR3 has 16 residues. Looked up from germline, CDR1 is KGHSH and CDR2 is LQKENI. V was cut by 2 bases and J by 0 bases, with 10 bases left in between. CDR3 protein: CASSPKITATNEKLFF. The CDR3 coding sequence is TGTGCCAGCTCACCAAAAATTACTGCAACTAATGAAAAACTGTTTTTT.

The J gene is TRBJ1-1, the V gene TRBV9; 9 bases are a match to TRBD1. The V segment lost 3 bases and the J segment 3 bases; nucleotides outside the gene matches: 6. Germline CDR1 reads SGDLS; CDR2 reads YYNGEE. The CDR3 runs 15 residues. CDR3 sequence (DNA): TGTGCCAGCAGCGGACCCCGGGACAGGGACACTGAAGCTTTCTTT. This encodes CASSGPRDRDTEAFF.

The DNA for the CDR3 is TGTGCCAGCAGTTACTCGCCCGGGAGGGGAGAAAAACTGTTTTTT. Protein: CASSYSPGRGEKLFF. The gene calls are TRBV6-5 and TRBJ1-4; a possible D gene is TRBD1 (5 bases). CDR1 and CDR2 (germline): MNHEY, SVGAGI. This CDR3 has 15 amino acids. The V gene lost 0 bases and the J gene lost 8 bases, with 13 bases spanning the gap.

This chain joins TRBV6-6 and TRBJ2-3; 10 nucleotides agree with TRBD2. The CDR3 contains 17 residues. V lost 5 bases to trimming and J lost 6 bases; unmatched junction nucleotides: 14. From germline, CDR1 is MNHNY and CDR2 SVGAGI (reference sequence). CDR3: CASSQTLGLAKGDTQYF. For the CDR3, the DNA is TGTGCCAGCAGTCAGACACTGGGACTAGCGAAGGGGGATACGCAGTATTTT.

The genes are TRBV12-2 and TRBJ2-2; TRBD1 is the table's D call and was not checked against the DNA. TRBV12-2 is a recognized pseudogene. CDR3 length: 20 residues. The CDR3 nucleotides are TGTGCAAGTCGCGGTTGGGTAAAAAAACAGGAAGCCAAGAACACCGGGGAGCTGTTTTTT. Translation: CASRGWVKKQEAKNTGELFF.

The gene calls are TRBV11-2 and TRBJ2-1, with D tentatively TRBD2 (5 bases). Germline values: CDR1 SGHAT, CDR2 FQNNGV. The V end lost 2 bases, the J end lost 0 bases, and 14 bases lay between the germline ends. CDR3 length: 17 amino acids. The CDR3 sequence: CASSLLTTVSSYNEQFF. In DNA, the CDR3 is TGTGCCAGCAGCTTACTGACTACCGTGAGCTCCTACAATGAGCAGTTCTTC.

The chain employs TRBV5-6 and TRBJ2-1, with 11 bases identical to TRBD2. The CDR3 runs to 16 residues. The V segment lost 2 bases and the J segment 6 bases; nucleotides outside the gene matches: 7. Per the germline V gene, CDR1 is SGHDT and CDR2 is YYEEEE. The chain's CDR3 is CASSLDSGRVTNEQFF. Written as DNA, the CDR3 is TGTGCCAGCAGCTTAGATAGCGGGAGGGTTACCAATGAGCAGTTCTTC.

This clone was seen only once. The chain has TRBV27 and TRBJ1-1; D ambiguous. This CDR3 is built from 13 residues. V was cut by 7 bases and J by 7 bases, with 16 bases left in between. Germline V gene data show CDR1 as MNHEY and CDR2 as SMNVEV (reference sequence). CDR3: CASKEGIGYEAFF. DNA for the CDR3: TGTGCCAGCAAGGAGGGTATCGGCTATGAAGCTTTCTTT.

The chain recombines TRBV5-1 with TRBJ1-5; no clear D gene. This CDR3 is 14 amino acids long. Between the trimmed V and J ends, which lost 4 bases and 2 bases, there was a span of 10 bases. Germline values: CDR1 SGHRS, CDR2 YFSETQ. The CDR3 DNA sequence: TGCGCCAGCAGCCCGGAGCCGGGCAATCAGCCCCAGCATTTT. It translates to CASSPEPGNQPQHF.

This chain joins TRBV7-3 and TRBJ2-5, with a possible D match to TRBD2 (6 bases). The length of the CDR3 is 14 residues. The V end was cut by 5 bases, the J end by 9 bases, with 19 bases between. CDR1 SGHTA and CDR2 FQGTGA come from the germline V gene. In nucleotides, the CDR3 is TGTGCCAGCAGCATCGAGACTAGTCACCGGTCCCAGTACTTC. Its translation: CASSIETSHRSQYF.